The subject of this entry is one T cell receptor beta chain. Its antigen remains unidentified. CDR1 GTSNPN and CDR2 SVGIG come from the germline V gene (reference sequence). Deletions cut 3 bases from V and 1 base from J, with 11 bases between. The CDR3 is made up of 14 amino acids. This specimen comes from a study of cytomegalovirus exposure and HLA in healthy donors. Notes on the study in general: Sequences of the TCR beta chain were said to predict the HLA-A and HLA-B alleles of most subjects accurately.

With 60 Vbeta and 13 Jbeta primers, the PCR was carried out. Clones were read by immunoSEQ multiplex PCR, and TCRdb kept only the in-frame ones, dropping some. The repertoire holds some 130,000 clones, roughly 78% seen once, with about 6.8% in the top ten. Healthy individuals who donated bone marrow served as the donors. The receptor comes from a man aged 40-49 years in good health and CMV-seropositive. The chain links TRBV30 to TRBJ2-3, with a tentative D call TRBD2 (6 bases). Source material: PBMCs. The CDR3, as DNA: TGTGCCTGGAGGGCCGGGACTGGCACAGATACGCAGTATTTT. Its protein product is CAWRAGTGTDTQYF.